Sequencing of this T cell receptor (beta chain) was carried out in a study of control samples from healthy donors and cancer patients. TCRdb's copy holds only in-frame clones and misses some; the assay was immunoSEQ multiplex PCR. Among approximately 49,000 clones listed, around 90% were seen once. Between the trimmed V and J ends, which lost 1 base and 2 bases, there was a span of 24 bases. CDR3 length: 19 residues. Germline V CDR1 and CDR2: LGHNA, YSLEER. The chain carries TRBV4-3 and TRBJ2-7, with D hard to call. The sequence was obtained from a man aged 40-49 years with colorectal cancer. Specimen: PBMCs. The CDR3 DNA sequence: TGCGCCAGCAGCCAAGGGGTGCGGTGGCGGCAGATGCCGACCTACGAGCAGTACTTC. Translation gives CASSQGVRWRQMPTYEQYF.